This T cell receptor beta chain was profiled in a study of blood T cell dynamics during melanoma immunotherapy. Only in-frame clones appear in the TCRdb table, and some are missing; sequencing was by immunoSEQ multiplex PCR. The repertoire holds around 780 clones, with approximately 62% as singletons. V lost 1 base and J lost 3, with 7 bases in between. This CDR3 is built from 14 residues. The V gene's germline CDR1 is SGHTA and CDR2 FQGNSA. Documented time point: week 3, after first cycle of checkpoint inhibitor. Samples come from before therapy and from week 3 after the first blockade cycle. The sample was central memory CD8+ T cells from blood, taken from a patient treated with checkpoint blockade. The receptor's source is a human donor with melanoma. J is TRBJ1-5 and V is TRBV7-2; D remains ambiguous. As DNA, the CDR3 is TGTGCCAGCAGCTTAGGACTCAACAATCAGCCCCAGCATTTT. Residues: CASSLGLNNQPQHF.